Below are 23 T cell receptor beta chains sequenced from a single sample in a study of cytomegalovirus exposure and HLA in healthy donors. 60 Vbeta and 13 Jbeta primers were used in PCR. Sequencing was performed with immunoSEQ multiplex PCR; in TCRdb, only in-frame clones are kept and a portion is missing. Here the sample spans 100,000 to 150,000 clones, about 78% being singletons. Specimen: PBMCs. The receptors originated from a man younger than 40 in good health and CMV-seronegative.

This sequence joins TRBV7-2 and TRBJ1-2; D perhaps matches TRBD1 (5 bases). Per the germline V gene, CDR1 is SGHTA and CDR2 is FQGNSA. V lost 1 base and J lost 8, with 17 bases in between. The CDR3 is 15 residues long. The CDR3 reads CASSLVRQGGFGYTF. DNA of the CDR3: TGTGCCAGCAGCTTAGTGCGGCAGGGTGGATTCGGCTACACCTTC.

The V call is TRBV18, the J call TRBJ1-6; 11 nucleotides align to TRBD1. The CDR3 loop spans 17 amino acids. The germline CDR1 and CDR2 sequences are KGHSH and LQKENI. V lost 5 bases, J lost 6 bases, and 9 bases stayed unmatched. The CDR3 spells CASSKRDRGTVNSPLHF. CDR3 DNA sequence: TGTGCCAGCTCAAAAAGGGACAGGGGGACGGTTAATTCACCCCTCCACTTT.

Note on this clone: The same CDR3 also results from other DNA sequences found in this sample. The chain is built from TRBV7-2 and TRBJ1-5; TRBD1 aligns across 7 bases. There are 15 residues in the CDR3. V lost 3 bases, J lost 1 base, and 3 bases stayed unmatched. Germline values: CDR1 SGHTA, CDR2 FQGNSA. CDR3 loop: CASSFTGASNQPQHF. The DNA for the CDR3 is TGTGCCAGCAGCTTTACAGGGGCCAGCAATCAGCCCCAGCATTTT.

V usage is TRBV4-1 and J usage is TRBJ1-5; no firm D call. The CDR3 contains 16 residues. Trimming removed 0 bases from V and 1 base from J, with 10 bases in between. Germline V lookup: CDR1 MGHRA, CDR2 YSYEKL. CDR3 DNA sequence: TGCGCCAGCAGCCAAGAGGCGGGGTTGAGCAATCAGCCCCAGCATTTT. Translation: CASSQEAGLSNQPQHF.

The V call is TRBV30, the J call TRBJ1-4; no clear D gene. V was clipped by 1 base and J by 4 bases, with 7 bases between them. This CDR3 contains 13 residues. CDR1 and CDR2 (germline): GTSNPN, SVGIG (reference sequence). CDR3 DNA: TGTGCCTGGAGTGCCGTAAATAATGAAAAACTGTTTTTT. Protein: CAWSAVNNEKLFF.

The chain combines TRBV7-9 with TRBJ2-5; 10 bases fit TRBD2. V gave up 2 bases and J gave up 11 bases; unmatched junction bases: 11. CDR1 is SEHNR, CDR2 FQNEAQ, per germline (reference sequence). The CDR3 is 15 residues long. The CDR3 loop reads CASSLRLAGAGEQYF. DNA of the CDR3: TGTGCCAGCAGCTTACGGCTAGCGGGGGCGGGGGAGCAGTACTTC.

This clone was seen a handful of times. CDR3 sequence reads: CASSLAAGGIDGYTF. The CDR3 DNA reads as TGTGCCAGCAGCTTGGCCGCAGGGGGCATCGATGGCTACACCTTC. V usage is TRBV5-8 and J usage is TRBJ1-2; 8 bases align to TRBD1. CDR1 and CDR2 (germline): SGHTS, YDEGEE. The junction had 7 bases not matched to a gene; V was cut back by 0 bases and J by 6 bases. The CDR3 length is 15 residues.

This clone was detected only a few times. The chain joins TRBV10-3 to TRBJ2-7; the match to TRBD1 covers 9 bases. CDR1 is ENHRY, CDR2 SYGVKD, per germline. This CDR3 contains 14 residues. J gave up 5 bases and V 8 bases, and 10 bases lay outside the gene matches. CDR3 bases: TGTGCCATCCTAAAGGACAGGGGAGGTAACGAGCAGTACTTC. It encodes CAILKDRGGNEQYF.

J is TRBJ2-3 and V is TRBV7-3; 8 bases are shared with TRBD1. Looked up from germline, CDR1 is SGHTA and CDR2 is FQGTGA. V lost 5 bases, J lost 1 base, and 8 bases stayed unmatched. The CDR3 is made up of 16 amino acids. The CDR3 DNA reads as TGTGCCAGCAGCCATCCTCAGGGGGCCCGCACAGATACGCAGTATTTT. This encodes CASSHPQGARTDTQYF.

The chain recombines TRBV19 with TRBJ1-5; no reliable D call. The ends were cut back, 3 bases at V and 2 bases at J, with 14 bases in the middle. Germline assignment: CDR1 LNHDA and CDR2 SQIVND (reference sequence). The CDR3 has 16 amino acids. The CDR3 DNA follows: TGTGCCAGTAGTATCTCCGGAGCCCGCGGCAATCAGCCCCAGCATTTT. Protein: CASSISGARGNQPQHF.

The gene calls are TRBV10-3 and TRBJ1-1; 9 nucleotides line up with TRBD1. There are 15 residues in the CDR3. V lost 6 bases to trimming and J lost 0 bases; unmatched junction nucleotides: 5. The germline V gene has CDR1 ENHRY and CDR2 SYGVKD. Here the CDR3 reads CAISRQGELNTEAFF. CDR3 sequence (DNA): TGTGCCATCAGCAGACAGGGGGAACTGAACACTGAAGCTTTCTTT.

The chain uses TRBV27 and TRBJ1-1, with a possible D match to TRBD1 (5 bases). CDR1 is MNHEY and CDR2 is SMNVEV in the germline V gene (reference sequence). The CDR3 runs 16 residues. V was clipped by 6 bases and J by 4 bases, with 21 bases between them. The CDR3 is CASRRLMGGFGTEAFF. CDR3 bases: TGTGCCAGCAGGAGGCTGATGGGGGGATTCGGCACTGAAGCTTTCTTT.

CDR3 bases: TGTGCCAGCAGCCGAGACAGGGCCTACGAGCAGTACTTC. Translating it yields CASSRDRAYEQYF. The chain employs TRBV7-9 and TRBJ2-7; 7 bases agree with TRBD1. The junction had 3 bases not matched to a gene; V was cut back by 5 bases and J by 2 bases. Germline V CDR1 and CDR2: SEHNR, FQNEAQ (reference sequence). This CDR3 spans 13 amino acids. Drawing the rest from reference TRBV7-9 and TRBJ2-7, the complete variable domain is DTGVSQNPRHKITKRGQNVTFRCDPISEHNRLYWYRQTLGQGPEFLTYFQNEAQLEKSRLLSDRFSAERPKGSFSTLEIQRTEQGDSAMYLCASSRDRAYEQYFGPGTRLTVT.

V gene TRBV4-3 combines with J gene TRBJ2-6; TRBD1 aligns across 8 bases. Germline V gene sequence: CDR1 LGHNA, CDR2 YSLEER. CDR3 length equals 16 residues. The trim removed 5 bases at V and 2 bases at J, leaving 5 bases unmatched. The CDR3 DNA sequence: TGCGCCAGCAGCATGCGGACAGGGACTGGGGCCAACGTCCTGACTTTC. Its translation: CASSMRTGTGANVLTF.

V is TRBV7-2 and J is TRBJ1-5, with TRBD1 identical over 8 bases. The germline V gene has CDR1 SGHTA and CDR2 FQGNSA. After removal of 5 bases from V and 3 bases from J, the junction contained 9 bases not matched to a gene. The CDR3 consists of 16 residues. Written as DNA, the CDR3 is TGTGCCAGCAGCCCCGACAGGGGAGGAGACAATCAGCCCCAGCATTTT. Translating it yields CASSPDRGGDNQPQHF.

This chain connects TRBV5-4 to TRBJ2-7; 12 nucleotides align to TRBD2. V lost 4 bases to trimming and J lost 9 bases; unmatched junction nucleotides: 8. The CDR3 covers 14 residues. CDR1 and CDR2 from the germline V gene are SGHNT and YYREEE (reference sequence). The CDR3 DNA reads as TGTGCCAGCAGCGGGCGGACTAGCGGGGAAATGCAGTACTTC. As protein: CASSGRTSGEMQYF.

The chain carries TRBV27 and TRBJ1-1; 12 nucleotides agree with TRBD1. In germline, CDR1 is MNHEY, CDR2 SMNVEV (reference sequence). Trimming at V came to 5 bases and at J to 6 bases, leaving 13 bases not matched to a gene. The CDR3 length is 17 residues. The DNA of the CDR3 is TGTGCCAGCAGTCTCTCTGGGACAGGGGGCTCTTTAGCTGAAGCTTTCTTT. Its translation is CASSLSGTGGSLAEAFF.

This clone showed up just once. The chain uses TRBV6-1 and TRBJ1-1; D gene ambiguous. The CDR3 totals 14 residues. With 4 bases removed from V and 1 base from J, the gap between germline ends came to 10 bases. From germline, CDR1 is MNHNS and CDR2 SASEGT. The CDR3 is CASSADSWNTEAFF. The CDR3 nucleotides are TGTGCCAGCAGTGCCGATAGTTGGAACACTGAAGCTTTCTTT.

The chain links TRBV5-4 to TRBJ1-2; perhaps TRBD1 as D (5 bases). V shed 4 bases and J shed 11 bases, with 24 bases lying between them. The germline V gene encodes CDR1 SGHNT and CDR2 YYREEE (reference sequence). The length of the CDR3 is 15 residues. The CDR3 reads CASSPDLGPSLGYTF. In DNA form, the CDR3 reads TGTGCCAGCAGCCCCGACCTGGGGCCTTCTTTGGGTTACACCTTC.

V is TRBV6-6 and J is TRBJ2-7; 8 bases align to TRBD1. Germline V gene lookup returns CDR1 MNHNY and CDR2 SVGAGI (reference sequence). The CDR3 loop spans 15 amino acids. Losses at the gene ends were 5 bases for V and 3 bases for J; bases not matched to a gene: 9. The DNA for the CDR3 is TGTGCCAGCAGTCTACGGGGGACAGGTCTCTACGAGCAGTACTTC. It specifies CASSLRGTGLYEQYF.

The rearrangement joins TRBV29-1 to TRBJ2-7, with TRBD1 matching 10 bases. V was clipped by 5 bases and J by 2 bases; unmatched bases: 3. Germline V gives CDR1 SQVTM, CDR2 ANQGSEA. This CDR3 spans 13 amino acids. In DNA, the CDR3 is TGCAGCGTTTGGACAGGGGGAGCCTACGAGCAGTACTTC. It is translated as CSVWTGGAYEQYF.

J is TRBJ2-2 and V is TRBV12-5; TRBD1 matches at 9 bases. Germline CDR1 reads LGHNT; CDR2 reads FRNRAP. The CDR3 loop spans 19 amino acids. The V and J ends lost 3 bases and 3 bases, in that order; junction bases with no gene match: 14. DNA of the CDR3: TGTGCTAGTGGTTTTTCCGGGACAGGGTATCTACGGGACACCGGGGAGCTGTTTTTT. Its translation: CASGFSGTGYLRDTGELFF.

On this clone: The CDR3 ends on some other residue instead of the conserved phenylalanine or tryptophan, so this is likely a read error. The gene calls are TRBV7-9 and TRBJ1-2; tentatively, D is TRBD1 (6 bases). The CDR3 runs to 15 residues. V was pared by 7 bases and J by 4 bases, with 19 bases between. Germline loops: CDR1 SEHNR, CDR2 FQNEAQ (reference sequence). In DNA form, the CDR3 reads TGTGCCAGCATGGACTTGGTTGGGACAACCTATGGCTACACCCTC. It codes for CASMDLVGTTYGYTL.